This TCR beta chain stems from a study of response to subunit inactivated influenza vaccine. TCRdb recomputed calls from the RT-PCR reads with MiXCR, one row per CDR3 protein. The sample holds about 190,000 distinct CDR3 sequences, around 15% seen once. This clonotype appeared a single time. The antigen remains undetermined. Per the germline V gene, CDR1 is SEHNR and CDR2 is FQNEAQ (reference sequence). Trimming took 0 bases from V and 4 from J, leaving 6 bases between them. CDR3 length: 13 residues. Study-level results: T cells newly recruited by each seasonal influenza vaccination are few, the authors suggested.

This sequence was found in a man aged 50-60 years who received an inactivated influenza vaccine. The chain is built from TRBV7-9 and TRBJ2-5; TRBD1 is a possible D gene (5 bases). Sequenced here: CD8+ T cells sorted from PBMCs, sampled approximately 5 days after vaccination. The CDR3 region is CASSLAGVETQYF. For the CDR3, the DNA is TGTGCCAGCAGCTTAGCAGGGGTAGAGACCCAGTACTTC. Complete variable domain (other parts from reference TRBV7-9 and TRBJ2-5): DTGVSQNPRHKITKRGQNVTFRCDPISEHNRLYWYRQTLGQGPEFLTYFQNEAQLEKSRLLSDRFSAERPKGSFSTLEIQRTEQGDSAMYLCASSLAGVETQYFGPGTRLLVL.